This is a list of T cell receptor beta chains from one sample in a study of T cell changes during pregnancy in multiple sclerosis. The protocol was immunoSEQ multiplex PCR, while the TCRdb copy is restricted to in-frame clones and leaves out a portion. The data show around 24,000 clones, roughly 88% seen once. The source was CD8+ T cells from peripheral blood mononuclear cells, collected in the first trimester of pregnancy. The receptor source for this set is a female donor in good health, enrolled as a control in a pregnancy study. Both conserved end residues are trimmed from each CDR3. Fields, in order: J gene, V gene, CDR3 protein.

J gene: TRBJ2-1; V gene: TRBV4-3; CDR3 protein: ASSSRQGIYNEQF
J gene: TRBJ2-7; V gene: TRBV27; CDR3 protein: ASRSGLAGVYEQY
J gene: TRBJ2-7; V gene: TRBV5-6; CDR3 protein: ASSGPVHEQY
J gene: TRBJ1-2; V gene: TRBV4-2; CDR3 protein: ASSQERGSGYGYT
J gene: TRBJ2-1; V gene: TRBV6-5; CDR3 protein: ARHFWRGYNEQF
J gene: TRBJ2-5; V gene: TRBV7-9; CDR3 protein: ASSLPGETQY
J gene: TRBJ2-1; V gene: TRBV6-4; CDR3 protein: ASSDSWTSPIQF
J gene: TRBJ2-2; V gene: TRBV11-2; CDR3 protein: ASSLAGKADDTGELF
J gene: TRBJ2-7; V gene: TRBV29-1; CDR3 protein: SVGEPKSSYEQY
J gene: TRBJ2-7; V gene: TRBV9; CDR3 protein: ASSLGTPSYEQY